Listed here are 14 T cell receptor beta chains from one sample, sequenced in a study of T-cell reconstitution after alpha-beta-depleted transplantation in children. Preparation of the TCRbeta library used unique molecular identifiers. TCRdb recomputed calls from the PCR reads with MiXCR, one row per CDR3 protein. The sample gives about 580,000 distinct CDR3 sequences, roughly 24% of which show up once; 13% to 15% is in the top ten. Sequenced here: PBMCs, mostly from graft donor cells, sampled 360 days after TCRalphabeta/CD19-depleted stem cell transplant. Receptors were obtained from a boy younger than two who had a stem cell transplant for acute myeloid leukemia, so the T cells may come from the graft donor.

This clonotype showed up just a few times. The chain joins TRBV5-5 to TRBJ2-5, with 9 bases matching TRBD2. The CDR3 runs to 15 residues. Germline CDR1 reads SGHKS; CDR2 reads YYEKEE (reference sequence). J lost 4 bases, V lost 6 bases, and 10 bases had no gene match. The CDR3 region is CASILSSGDTETQYF. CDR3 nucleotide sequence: TGTGCCAGCATCCTATCTAGCGGGGACACAGAGACCCAGTACTTC.

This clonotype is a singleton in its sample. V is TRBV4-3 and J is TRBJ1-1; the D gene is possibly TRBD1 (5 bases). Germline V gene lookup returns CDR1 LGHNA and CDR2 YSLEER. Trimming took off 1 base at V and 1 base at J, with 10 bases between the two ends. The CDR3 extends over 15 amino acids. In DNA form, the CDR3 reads TGCGCCAGCAGCCAAGGCTGGGGCACGAACACTGAAGCTTTCTTT. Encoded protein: CASSQGWGTNTEAFF.

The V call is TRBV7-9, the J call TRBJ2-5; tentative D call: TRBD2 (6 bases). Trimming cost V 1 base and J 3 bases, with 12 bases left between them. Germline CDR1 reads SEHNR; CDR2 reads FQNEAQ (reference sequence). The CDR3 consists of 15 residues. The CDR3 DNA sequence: TGTGCCAGCAGCTTAGAAGGGACTTCTAAAGAGACCCAGTACTTC. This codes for CASSLEGTSKETQYF.

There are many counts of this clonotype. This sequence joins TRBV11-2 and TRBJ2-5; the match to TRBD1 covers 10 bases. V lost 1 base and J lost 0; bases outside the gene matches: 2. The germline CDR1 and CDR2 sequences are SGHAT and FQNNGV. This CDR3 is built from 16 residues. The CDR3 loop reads CASSLVGTGDQETQYF. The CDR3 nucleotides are TGTGCCAGCAGCTTAGTAGGGACAGGGGACCAAGAGACCCAGTACTTC.

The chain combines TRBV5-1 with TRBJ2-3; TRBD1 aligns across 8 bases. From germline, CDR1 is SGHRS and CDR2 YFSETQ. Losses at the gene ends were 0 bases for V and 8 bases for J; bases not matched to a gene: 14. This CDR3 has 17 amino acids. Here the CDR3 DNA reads TGCGCCAGCAGCTTGGATCTCCAGGGGGCGAGATGGGGTACGCAGTATTTT. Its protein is CASSLDLQGARWGTQYF.

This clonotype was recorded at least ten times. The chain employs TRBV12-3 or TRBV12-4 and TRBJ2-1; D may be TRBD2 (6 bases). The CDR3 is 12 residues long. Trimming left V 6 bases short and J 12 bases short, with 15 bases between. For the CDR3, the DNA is TGTGCCAGCAGCCCCCGGGGACTGCTGCAGTTCTTC. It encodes CASSPRGLLQFF.

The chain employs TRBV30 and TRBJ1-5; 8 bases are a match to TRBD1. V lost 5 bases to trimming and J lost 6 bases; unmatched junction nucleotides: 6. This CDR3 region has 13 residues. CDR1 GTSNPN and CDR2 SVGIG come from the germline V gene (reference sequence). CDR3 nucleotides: TGTGCCTGGGGACAGGGTCGGAGTCAGCCCCAGCATTTT. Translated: CAWGQGRSQPQHF.

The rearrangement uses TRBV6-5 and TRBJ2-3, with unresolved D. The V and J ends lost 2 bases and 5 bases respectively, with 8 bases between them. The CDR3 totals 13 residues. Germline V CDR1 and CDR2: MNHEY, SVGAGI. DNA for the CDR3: TGTGCCAGCAGTTACCCCTCGGGAGATACGCAGTATTTT. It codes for CASSYPSGDTQYF.

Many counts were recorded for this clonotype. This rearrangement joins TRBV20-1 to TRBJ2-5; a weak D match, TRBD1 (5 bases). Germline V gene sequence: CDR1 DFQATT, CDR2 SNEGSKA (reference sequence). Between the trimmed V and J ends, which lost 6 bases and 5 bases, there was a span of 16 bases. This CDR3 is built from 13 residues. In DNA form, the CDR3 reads TGCAGTGCCCAAAATGTGGGGCGTGAGACCCAGTACTTC. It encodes CSAQNVGRETQYF.

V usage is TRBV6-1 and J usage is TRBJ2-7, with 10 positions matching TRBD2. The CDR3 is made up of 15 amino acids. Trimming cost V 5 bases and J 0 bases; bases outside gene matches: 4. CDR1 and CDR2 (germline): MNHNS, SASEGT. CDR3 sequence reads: CASSRAGGVSYEQYV. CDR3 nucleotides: TGTGCCAGCAGTCGAGCGGGGGGGGTCTCCTACGAGCAGTACGTC.

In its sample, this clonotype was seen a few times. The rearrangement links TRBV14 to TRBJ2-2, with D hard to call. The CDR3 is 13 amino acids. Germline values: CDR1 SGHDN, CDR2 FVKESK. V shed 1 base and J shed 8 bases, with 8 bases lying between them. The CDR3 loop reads CASSQALLGELFF. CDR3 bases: TGTGCCAGCAGCCAAGCTCTTTTGGGGGAGCTGTTTTTT.

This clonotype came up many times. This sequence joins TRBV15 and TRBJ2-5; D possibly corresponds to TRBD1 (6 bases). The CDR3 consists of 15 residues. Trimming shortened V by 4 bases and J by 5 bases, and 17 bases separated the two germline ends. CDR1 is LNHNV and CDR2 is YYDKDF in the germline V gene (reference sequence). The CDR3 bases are TGTGCCACCAGCAAAGAGATGGGGGCCGGGGAGACCCAGTACTTC. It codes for CATSKEMGAGETQYF.

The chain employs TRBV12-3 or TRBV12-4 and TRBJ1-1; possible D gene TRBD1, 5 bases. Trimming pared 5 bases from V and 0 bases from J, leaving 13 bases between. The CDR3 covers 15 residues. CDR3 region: CASSPLSGVNTEAFF. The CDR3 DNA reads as TGTGCCAGCAGTCCCCTTTCGGGGGTGAACACTGAAGCTTTCTTT.

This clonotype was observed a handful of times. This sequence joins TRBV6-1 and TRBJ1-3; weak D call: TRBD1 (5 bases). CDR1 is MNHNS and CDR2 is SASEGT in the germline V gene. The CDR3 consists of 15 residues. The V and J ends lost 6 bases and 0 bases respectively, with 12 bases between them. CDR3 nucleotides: TGTGCCAGCAGCCTGGACAAGAACTCTGGAAACACCATATATTTT. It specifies CASSLDKNSGNTIYF.